This entry lists 19 T cell receptor beta chains sequenced from one sample in a study of blood T cell repertoires in COVID-19. Produced via immunoSEQ multiplex PCR; TCRdb's table is partial and in-frame only. In the table there are about 120,000 clones, 87% of which are singletons. Sequenced sample: peripheral blood. The source of these receptors is a human donor in a cohort sampled during active COVID-19.

This sequence joins TRBV12-3 or TRBV12-4 and TRBJ1-5; D perhaps matches TRBD1 (5 bases). The CDR3 length is 13 residues. Trimming took off 5 bases at V and 12 bases at J, with 17 bases between the two ends. CDR3 DNA: TGTGCCAGCAGTCCGCTGTGGGGCGGGATCCAGCATTTT. This codes for CASSPLWGGIQHF.

The V call is TRBV5-4, the J call TRBJ1-6; TRBD1 is a possible D gene (5 bases). The CDR3 spans 15 residues. The V gene's germline CDR1 is SGHNT and CDR2 YYREEE (reference sequence). V lost 1 base, J lost 8 bases, and 13 bases lay in between. CDR3: CASSLTTVGDSPLHF. The CDR3 nucleotides are TGTGCCAGCAGCTTGACCACCGTAGGGGATTCACCCCTCCACTTT. The full variable domain, in which reference TRBV5-4 and TRBJ1-6 provide the parts outside the CDR3, is ETGVTQSPTHLIKTRGQQVTLRCSSQSGHNTVSWYQQALGQGPQFIFQYYREEENGRGNFPPRFSGLQFPNYSSELNVNALELDDSALYLCASSLTTVGDSPLHFGNGTRLTVT.

The chain links TRBV25-1 to TRBJ1-1; TRBD1 might be the D (6 bases). The germline V gene encodes CDR1 MGHDK and CDR2 SYGVNS. The CDR3 spans 14 residues. V was shortened by 5 bases and J by 5 bases, with 15 bases between the two germline ends. The CDR3 DNA reads TGTGCCAGCAGTCGTGCAGGGGTTAGGACTGAAGCTTTCTTT. It translates to CASSRAGVRTEAFF.

The gene calls are TRBV7-2 and TRBJ2-2, with 8 bases aligning to TRBD2. This CDR3 spans 14 amino acids. Trimming removed 5 bases from V and 4 bases from J; junction bases left unmatched: 3. Germline values: CDR1 SGHTA, CDR2 FQGNSA. The CDR3 reads CASSPAGGTGELFF. The CDR3 DNA reads TGTGCCAGCAGCCCGGCGGGGGGCACCGGGGAGCTGTTTTTT.

The CDR3 loop reads CASSGTSGSYEQYF. Here the CDR3 DNA reads TGTGCCAGTAGTGGGACTAGCGGGAGTTACGAGCAGTACTTC. This chain links TRBV19 with TRBJ2-7, with 14 nucleotides matching TRBD2. The ends lost 5 bases at V and 4 bases at J; junction bases unmatched: 1. The V gene's germline CDR1 is LNHDA and CDR2 SQIVND (reference sequence). The CDR3 runs 14 residues.

V usage is TRBV10-3 and J usage is TRBJ2-3; 7 bases are shared with TRBD2. The CDR3 covers 14 residues. The germline CDR1 and CDR2 sequences are ENHRY and SYGVKD. V shed 6 bases, J shed 0 bases, and the junction held 3 bases outside the gene matches. CDR3: CAIRRSGSTDTQYF. The CDR3 DNA reads as TGTGCCATCAGGCGTAGCGGGAGCACAGATACGCAGTATTTT.

The rearrangement joins TRBV19 to TRBJ2-1, with no clear D. Germline assignment: CDR1 LNHDA and CDR2 SQIVND (reference sequence). This CDR3 comprises 13 residues. V lost 2 bases to trimming and J lost 7 bases, with 9 bases between them. This chain's CDR3 is CASSISGQNEQFF. CDR3 nucleotide sequence: TGTGCCAGTAGTATAAGTGGGCAAAATGAGCAGTTCTTC.

V usage is TRBV6-4 and J usage is TRBJ1-2, with 9 bases aligning to TRBD1. This CDR3 spans 14 amino acids. CDR1 is MRHNA, CDR2 SNTAGT, per germline. The V segment lost 5 bases and the J segment 6 bases; nucleotides outside the gene matches: 7. CDR3 sequence (DNA): TGTGCCAGCAGTCCCGGGACAGGGCCGGATGGCTACACCTTC. Amino acids: CASSPGTGPDGYTF.

This clone was seen only once. V gene TRBV3-1 (or the pseudogene TRBV3-2) combines with J gene TRBJ1-1; D call uncertain. V lost 0 bases, J lost 5 bases, and 13 bases lay in between. The CDR3 runs to 15 residues. Germline V CDR1 and CDR2: LGHDT, YNNKEL (reference sequence). The chain's CDR3 is CASSQDSVVRTEAFF. The CDR3 DNA is TGTGCCAGCAGCCAAGATTCCGTTGTTCGGACTGAAGCTTTCTTT.

V and J are TRBV14 and TRBJ2-5; 8 bases fit TRBD1. After removal of 3 bases from V and 2 bases from J, the junction contained 5 bases not matched to a gene. This CDR3 spans 15 amino acids. Germline V gives CDR1 SGHDN, CDR2 FVKESK. This CDR3 is CASSQIRTGQETQYF. In DNA form, the CDR3 reads TGTGCCAGCAGCCAGATCCGGACAGGGCAAGAGACCCAGTACTTC.

V usage is TRBV6-5 and J usage is TRBJ1-6; the match to TRBD1 covers 7 bases. The CDR3 spans 14 residues. The J segment lost 7 bases and the V segment lost 5 bases, leaving 5 bases of the junction unmatched. Germline CDR1 reads MNHEY; CDR2 reads SVGAGI. The CDR3 is CASSIQGLNSPLHF. Here the CDR3 DNA reads TGTGCCAGCAGTATACAGGGGCTCAATTCACCCCTCCACTTT.

This chain uses TRBV29-1 with TRBJ2-6; no definite D call. CDR1 is SQVTM, CDR2 ANQGSEA, per germline. The CDR3 length is 13 residues. The V and J ends lost 6 bases and 0 bases respectively, with 6 bases between them. The CDR3 nucleotides are TGCAGCGTAAAACTCTCTGGGGCCAACGTCCTGACTTTC. Protein product: CSVKLSGANVLTF.

The rearrangement uses TRBV2 and TRBJ1-2, with TRBD1 matching over 7 bases. Germline V gene data show CDR1 as SNHLY and CDR2 as FYNNEI. The CDR3 consists of 16 residues. V trimming: 3 bases; J trimming: 2 bases; junction bases outside the gene matches: 9. This chain's CDR3 is CASSENGGQSNYGYTF. The DNA of the CDR3 is TGTGCCAGCAGTGAGAATGGGGGACAGTCGAACTATGGCTACACCTTC.

The chain carries TRBV19 and TRBJ1-2, with 8 bases fitting TRBD1. V trimming: 3 bases; J trimming: 4 bases; junction bases outside the gene matches: 13. Germline V lookup: CDR1 LNHDA, CDR2 SQIVND (reference sequence). The CDR3 covers 17 residues. CDR3 sequence: CASSIAAGGAFGYGYTF. The CDR3 DNA follows: TGTGCCAGTAGTATCGCGGCAGGGGGCGCATTTGGCTATGGCTACACCTTC.

The CDR3, as DNA: TGTGCCAGCAGCCTAGGGACTAGCGAGAGCACAGATACGCAGTATTTT. It yields the protein CASSLGTSESTDTQYF. The rearrangement uses TRBV11-3 and TRBJ2-3, with 10 bases that match TRBD2. CDR1 and CDR2 (germline): SGHNT, YENEEA. There are 16 residues in the CDR3. Trimming removed 5 bases from V and 0 bases from J; junction bases left unmatched: 5.

CDR3 DNA sequence: TGTGCCAGCTCACCCTCCGACAGCCCTGGAGGCTACACCTTC. It codes for CASSPSDSPGGYTF. V gene TRBV18 combines with J gene TRBJ1-2, with a tentative D call TRBD1 (5 bases). This CDR3 comprises 14 residues. V was trimmed by 3 bases and J by 8 bases, leaving 16 bases between them. Germline loops: CDR1 KGHSH, CDR2 LQKENI.

The rearrangement uses TRBV19 and TRBJ2-7; perhaps TRBD2 as D (7 bases). The CDR3 is 14 residues long. Trimming stripped 5 bases from V and 1 base from J, with 12 bases between. Germline lookup yields CDR1 LNHDA and CDR2 SQIVND (reference sequence). CDR3 sequence: CASSGGDTSYEQYF. CDR3 nucleotides: TGTGCCAGTAGTGGGGGGGACACTTCCTACGAGCAGTACTTC. Supplemented by reference TRBV19 and TRBJ2-7, the full variable domain reads DGGITQSPKYLFRKEGQNVTLSCEQNLNHDAMYWYRQDPGQGLRLIYYSQIVNDFQKGDIAEGYSVSREKKESFPLTVTSAQKNPTAFYLCASSGGDTSYEQYFGPGTRLTVT.

J is TRBJ1-2 and V is TRBV7-9; 12 bases align to TRBD1. With V trimmed by 3 bases and J by 8 bases, 10 bases remained unmatched. Germline CDR1 reads SEHNR; CDR2 reads FQNEAQ (reference sequence). The CDR3 totals 16 residues. CDR3 amino acids: CASSLGPGQGARGYTF. The DNA of the CDR3 is TGTGCCAGCAGCTTGGGTCCGGGACAGGGGGCTAGGGGCTACACCTTC.

The chain combines TRBV28 with TRBJ1-2, with TRBD1 matching over 11 bases. With 8 bases clipped from V and 2 bases from J, the junction kept 10 bases outside the gene matches. This CDR3 comprises 16 residues. Germline V gives CDR1 MDHEN, CDR2 SYDVKM. The DNA for the CDR3 is TGTGCCAGCGAACCGGGACAGGGGGTCAACAACTATGGCTACACCTTC. Protein product: CASEPGQGVNNYGYTF.